These 24 T cell receptor beta chains were all obtained from the same sample, sequenced in a study of PD-L1 blockade in urothelial cancer (dated by TCRdb to about 2017). Receptor amplification or capture employed the immunoSEQ multiplex PCR assay. As stored in TCRdb, this immuneACCESS dataset retains in-frame rearrangements with V and J assigned. A fraction of the clones does not appear; measured against another copy, unresolved V genes explain less than half of the discrepancy, and the remainder lacks a known reason. The sample table holds tens of thousands of clones, of which about 88% were seen once. The leading ten clones occupy around 2.5% of the sample. What the time point label conveys for this sample: peripheral blood 6 weeks after treatment start. The source was PBMCs, collected around atezolizumab (anti-PD-L1) treatment. These TCRs come from a man aged 60 to 75 with urothelial cancer.

CDR3 protein: CASSQENPWTGFPPATNEKLFF. The CDR3 DNA follows: TGTGCCAGCAGTCAAGAAAACCCCTGGACAGGGTTTCCCCCTGCAACTAATGAAAAACTGTTTTTT. This chain joins TRBV28 and TRBJ1-4; 8 bases are a match to TRBD1. V dropped 5 bases and J dropped 0; count of bases not matched to a gene: 23. The CDR3 extends over 22 amino acids. Germline V gene sequence: CDR1 MDHEN, CDR2 SYDVKM.

The chain uses TRBV5-4 and TRBJ2-7; 9 bases line up with TRBD1. The CDR3 runs 15 residues. Germline V lookup: CDR1 SGHNT, CDR2 YYREEE (reference sequence). V shed 5 bases, J shed 1 base, and the junction held 7 bases outside the gene matches. The CDR3 region has the DNA TGTGCCAGCAGGGCGGGACAGGGAAGGTCCTACGAGCAGTACTTC. It translates to CASRAGQGRSYEQYF.

The chain links TRBV5-1 to TRBJ2-1; 11 bases match TRBD2. Germline V gene lookup returns CDR1 SGHRS and CDR2 YFSETQ. After removal of 5 bases from V and 0 bases from J, the junction contained 1 base not matched to a gene. This CDR3 is 15 amino acids long. The CDR3 region is CASSTSGGSYNEQFF. The CDR3 DNA reads TGCGCCAGCAGTACTAGCGGGGGCTCCTACAATGAGCAGTTCTTC.

Worth noting for this clone: The germline gene is not matched at one end of the junction; a read error may be the cause. The chain links TRBV30 to TRBJ1-3; 8 bases map to TRBD1. This CDR3 spans 12 amino acids. Germline V gene data show CDR1 as GTSNPN and CDR2 as SVGIG (reference sequence). As DNA, the CDR3 is TGTGCCTGGACCGGACAGGGAACCACCATATATTTT. Translated: CAWTGQGTTIYF.

In this sample, this clone turned up a few times. The rearrangement links TRBV5-1 to TRBJ1-1; 8 bases line up with TRBD1. The germline V gene has CDR1 SGHRS and CDR2 YFSETQ. The CDR3 is made up of 16 amino acids. Trimming took 4 bases from V and 1 from J; bases not matched to a gene: 9. The CDR3: CASSARQGSPNTEAFF. The CDR3, as DNA: TGCGCCAGCAGCGCCCGACAGGGGTCCCCGAACACTGAAGCTTTCTTT. Full variable domain (remainder filled in from reference TRBV5-1 and TRBJ1-1): KAGVTQTPRYLIKTRGQQVTLSCSPISGHRSVSWYQQTPGQGLQFLFEYFSETQRNKGNFPGRFSGRQFSNSRSEMNVSTLELGDSALYLCASSARQGSPNTEAFFGQGTRLTVV.

The chain is built from TRBV6-1 and TRBJ1-1, with D unresolved. The CDR3 extends over 15 amino acids. Trimming took off 6 bases at V and 4 bases at J, with 18 bases between the two ends. CDR1 and CDR2 from the germline V gene are MNHNS and SASEGT. CDR3 loop: CASRTRSQASTEAFF. In nucleotides, the CDR3 is TGTGCCAGCAGGACACGGTCCCAGGCGAGCACTGAAGCTTTCTTT.

This clone was seen a few times. The genes are TRBV13 and TRBJ2-1; TRBD1 is a possible D gene (6 bases). The CDR3 is 16 amino acids. V shed 2 bases and J shed 0 bases, with 11 bases lying between them. Germline V gives CDR1 PRHDT, CDR2 FYEKMQ (reference sequence). In nucleotides, the CDR3 is TGTGCCAGCAGCTTACGAGGGGACATCTCCTACAATGAGCAGTTCTTC. This codes for CASSLRGDISYNEQFF.

The chain recombines TRBV27 with TRBJ2-3; TRBD1 matches at 9 bases. Germline loops: CDR1 MNHEY, CDR2 SMNVEV (reference sequence). The CDR3 totals 16 residues. Unmatched junction bases numbered 9, after V lost 6 bases and J lost 2 bases. The CDR3, as DNA: TGTGCCAGCAGCGCTACAGGGGGCGTAAACACAGATACGCAGTATTTT. This encodes CASSATGGVNTDTQYF.

The chain carries TRBV6-6 and TRBJ1-4; 7 nucleotides line up with TRBD1. The germline V gene encodes CDR1 MNHNY and CDR2 SVGAGI (reference sequence). J gave up 0 bases and V 5 bases, and 3 bases lay outside the gene matches. This CDR3 contains 15 residues. CDR3: CASSRDRTTNEKLFF. As DNA, the CDR3 is TGTGCCAGCAGTCGGGACAGAACAACTAATGAAAAACTGTTTTTT.

The table lists this clone with a few counts. The chain is built from TRBV4-1 and TRBJ2-5; 7 nucleotides line up with TRBD1. The V gene end was trimmed by 1 base and the J gene end by 4 bases; junction bases not matched to a gene: 0. From germline, CDR1 is MGHRA and CDR2 YSYEKL. This CDR3 region has 13 residues. The CDR3 region has the DNA TGCGCCAGCAGCCAAGCAGGGGGAGAGACCCAGTACTTC. Translating it yields CASSQAGGETQYF.

The V gene is TRBV5-1, the J gene TRBJ1-2; 7 nucleotides agree with TRBD1. V was clipped by 0 bases and J by 3 bases; unmatched bases: 5. This CDR3 is built from 15 residues. In germline, CDR1 is SGHRS, CDR2 YFSETQ. This chain's CDR3 is CASSLGGTADYGYTF. In nucleotides, the CDR3 is TGCGCCAGCAGCTTGGGAGGGACAGCTGACTATGGCTACACCTTC.

The CDR3 loop is CASSRTSGSTTDTQYF. The CDR3 DNA is TGCGCCAGCAGCCGGACTAGCGGGAGTACCACAGATACGCAGTATTTT. The chain is built from TRBV5-1 and TRBJ2-3; 13 positions match TRBD2. V trimming: 4 bases; J trimming: 2 bases; junction bases outside the gene matches: 4. The germline gives CDR1 SGHRS, CDR2 YFSETQ. The CDR3 loop spans 16 amino acids.

This chain connects TRBV6-1 to TRBJ1-2; possible D gene TRBD1, 5 bases. The CDR3 spans 16 residues. V gave up 2 bases and J gave up 6 bases, with 19 bases separating them. Germline-derived CDR1 and CDR2 are MNHNS and SASEGT. This chain's CDR3 is CASSERLGALSNGYTF. The CDR3 DNA reads as TGTGCCAGCAGTGAACGGCTAGGGGCCCTATCCAATGGCTACACCTTC.

This sequence joins TRBV18 and TRBJ2-5, with D unresolved. Trimming left V 1 base short and J 2 bases short, with 5 bases between. Germline V gene sequence: CDR1 KGHSH, CDR2 LQKENI. The CDR3 spans 13 residues. In nucleotides, the CDR3 is TGTGCCAGCTCACCACTCGCGCAAGAGACCCAGTACTTC. Protein: CASSPLAQETQYF.

A word on this clone: A read error may produce the germline difference seen at one junction end. The chain combines TRBV18 with TRBJ1-2, with TRBD1 as a possible D gene (6 bases). The CDR3 has 17 residues. Germline V gene lookup returns CDR1 KGHSH and CDR2 LQKENI. CDR3 protein: CTSSPNRDTVSNYGYTF. The CDR3 nucleotides read TGTACCAGCTCACCTAACCGGGACACAGTCTCTAACTATGGCTACACCTTC.

The rearrangement uses TRBV28 and TRBJ2-3, with TRBD2 matching 11 bases. The CDR3 length is 14 residues. CDR1 is MDHEN and CDR2 is SYDVKM in the germline V gene. V lost 8 bases to trimming and J lost 4 bases; unmatched junction nucleotides: 5. CDR3 DNA: TGTGCCAGCCGTACTAGCGGGGGCTCAGATACGCAGTATTTT. Residues: CASRTSGGSDTQYF.

V gene TRBV19 combines with J gene TRBJ1-2, with 7 bases matching TRBD1. Trimming at V came to 5 bases and at J to 4 bases, leaving 7 bases not matched to a gene. In germline, CDR1 is LNHDA, CDR2 SQIVND (reference sequence). The CDR3 has 14 residues. CDR3 DNA: TGTGCCAGTAGTGTCGACAGGGACTTCTATGGCTACACCTTC. Its protein product is CASSVDRDFYGYTF.

This clone was found once. The chain employs TRBV18 and TRBJ2-6, with TRBD2 matching over 14 bases. There are 19 residues in the CDR3. J was trimmed by 4 bases and V by 4 bases; bases with no gene match: 9. Germline loops: CDR1 KGHSH, CDR2 LQKENI. CDR3 nucleotides: TGTGCCAGCTCACTCTCCGGGACTAGCGGGAGTTCAGGGGCCAACGTCCTGACTTTC. It yields the protein CASSLSGTSGSSGANVLTF.

This CDR3 is CASSVGPQMNTEAFF. CDR3 nucleotide sequence: TGTGCCAGCAGCGTAGGTCCTCAGATGAACACTGAAGCTTTCTTT. This rearrangement joins TRBV9 to TRBJ1-1; D is unclear. With 0 bases removed from V and 0 bases from J, the gap between germline ends came to 9 bases. The CDR3 totals 15 residues. Germline lookup yields CDR1 SGDLS and CDR2 YYNGEE.

The gene calls are TRBV5-1 and TRBJ1-6; the match to TRBD1 covers 10 bases. The germline gives CDR1 SGHRS, CDR2 YFSETQ. After removal of 2 bases from V and 5 bases from J, the junction contained 7 bases not matched to a gene. The CDR3 has 17 residues. This CDR3 is CASSFGGQGVDNSPLHF. CDR3 nucleotide sequence: TGCGCCAGCAGCTTTGGAGGACAGGGGGTGGATAATTCACCCCTCCACTTT.

Written as DNA, the CDR3 is TGTGCCAGCAGTGAAGGGCGGGAGGGGACCCAGTACTTC. Its protein is CASSEGREGTQYF. V gene TRBV2 combines with J gene TRBJ2-5; 9 nucleotides align to TRBD2. The germline CDR1 and CDR2 sequences are SNHLY and FYNNEI. Trimming removed 1 base from V and 7 bases from J; junction bases left unmatched: 1. The CDR3 sequence is 13 residues long.

CDR3 residues: CAISGLAGANTQYF. In nucleotides, the CDR3 is TGTGCCATCAGTGGACTAGCGGGAGCTAATACGCAGTATTTT. The chain carries TRBV10-3 and TRBJ2-3; 12 nucleotides line up with TRBD2. Germline values: CDR1 ENHRY, CDR2 SYGVKD. The CDR3 runs 14 residues. V was pared by 4 bases and J by 7 bases, with 3 bases of the junction left unmatched.

The J gene is TRBJ1-2, the V gene TRBV4-1; 7 nucleotides line up with TRBD1. Trimming removed 2 bases from V and 4 bases from J; junction bases left unmatched: 7. The CDR3 extends over 15 amino acids. The germline V gene has CDR1 MGHRA and CDR2 YSYEKL. Here the CDR3 DNA reads TGCGCCAGCAGCCAAAGGCAGGGGGATGCCTATGGCTACACCTTC. This translates into CASSQRQGDAYGYTF.

The rearrangement joins TRBV5-5 to TRBJ2-1; D is possibly TRBD1 (5 bases). The CDR3 contains 14 residues. V was cut by 3 bases and J by 10 bases, with 17 bases left in between. Germline CDR1 is SGHKS and CDR2 is YYEKEE (reference sequence). DNA for the CDR3: TGTGCCAGCAGCTCCTACATAGGACATAACGAGCAGTTCTTC. It specifies CASSSYIGHNEQFF.